These T cell receptor beta chains were read from a single sample in a study of regulatory T cells in long-lasting Graves disease. One entry per CDR3 protein results from TCRdb running MiXCR on the multiplex PCR reads. The data hold around 400,000 distinct CDR3 sequences, with around a sixth observed a single time. Source: peripheral blood mononuclear cells (PBMCs), taken at new diagnosis, from a patient treated with antithyroid drugs. The source is a female donor with Graves disease. The conserved cysteine and the conserved F or W are not part of the CDR3 here. D genes are given only for firm matches.

d_call,v_call,cdr3_aa
NA,TRBV19,ASTLDRGTEAF
NA,TRBV9,ASSVGLVETQY
NA,TRBV4-3,ASSQDGNQPQH
TRBD2,TRBV5-6,ASSFVGTSGGQETQY
TRBD1,TRBV12-5,ASGPHRDRGLVADTQY
NA,TRBV20-1,SALQGSNTYEQY
NA,TRBV28,ASTGRAGGTQY
NA,TRBV5-1,ASSLVGGTQREAF
NA,TRBV6-2/TRBV6-3,ASSSLRHYPILPSEQF
NA,TRBV11-2,ASSSETRSWNNEQF
NA,TRBV28,ASSHPWGQPNEQF
NA,TRBV20-1,SVRVSSGTEAF
TRBD1,TRBV28,ASSIGQGARETQY
TRBD1,TRBV11-3,ASSSAGTGMSEQY
TRBD1,TRBV10-3,ATQPGQGRAEAF
NA,TRBV20-1,SATSAILDTQY
NA,TRBV6-1,ASSVPQNTEAF
NA,TRBV12-3/TRBV12-4,ASSLGVGEIYGYT
TRBD1,TRBV28,ASSLWAGGGSPLH
NA,TRBV27,ASSLDADTEAF
NA,TRBV12-3/TRBV12-4,ASSLGLTSGNTIY
NA,TRBV9,ASSVEGSENTEAF
NA,TRBV5-6,ASRAEYGYT
NA,TRBV24-1,ATTAGAYNEQF
TRBD1,TRBV6-1,ARRTGTMNTEAF
TRBD2,TRBV6-1,ASTFELGGSAKNIQY
NA,TRBV5-1,ASTKWGTDTQY
TRBD1,TRBV12-5,ASGLGTAEQY
TRBD2,TRBV6-9,ASSYRGRANEQY
NA,TRBV28,ASRIPGSSGNTIY
NA,TRBV28,ASRLGPGFSYEQY
TRBD2,TRBV10-3,AISRESGGGNIQY
TRBD1,TRBV19,ASIWTGRTTEAF
TRBD2,TRBV2,ASSQTSGFSYNEQF
NA,TRBV7-9,ASSLGAGNGEQY
TRBD1,TRBV5-6,ASSAGTGRADTQY
NA,TRBV19,ASSIAQGNTEAF
TRBD1,TRBV7-9,ASSLAPDRGQAF
NA,TRBV3-1,ASSQADLDLTDTQY
NA,TRBV3-1,ASSQDSGGIQY
NA,TRBV9,ASSNQRNEKLF
NA,TRBV7-8,ASSLRADNNQPQH
TRBD1,TRBV3-1,ASSQELTGEIAKNIQY
TRBD1,TRBV5-1,ASRRSGTERDTQY
NA,TRBV6-5,ASSFGIPLSGNTIY
NA,TRBV5-1,ASSLGYRNTEAF
NA,TRBV9,ASSVDLPGAIQY
NA,TRBV25-1,ASSDGWGSGGYT
NA,TRBV7-9,ASSIGMVGLL
TRBD2,TRBV3-1,ASSQGSGGSTDTQY
NA,TRBV4-2,ASSQDKGLPETQY
NA,TRBV27,ASSDYNSPLH
NA,TRBV9,ASSGGTIRSTDTQY
TRBD2,TRBV4-3,ASSQDPGGPADIQY
TRBD1,TRBV6-5,ASSYSGQGVYGYT